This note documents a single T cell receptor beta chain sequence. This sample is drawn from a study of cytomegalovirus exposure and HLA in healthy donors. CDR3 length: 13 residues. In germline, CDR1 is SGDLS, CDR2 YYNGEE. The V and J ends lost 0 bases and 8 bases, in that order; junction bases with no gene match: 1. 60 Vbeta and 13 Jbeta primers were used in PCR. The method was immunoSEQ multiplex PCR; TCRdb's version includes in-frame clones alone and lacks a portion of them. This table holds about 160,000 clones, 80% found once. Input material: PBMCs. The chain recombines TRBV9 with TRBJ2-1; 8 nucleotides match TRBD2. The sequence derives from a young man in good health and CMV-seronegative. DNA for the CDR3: TGTGCCAGCAGCGTAGCAGCGGGGGATGAGCAGTTCTTC. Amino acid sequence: CASSVAAGDEQFF.